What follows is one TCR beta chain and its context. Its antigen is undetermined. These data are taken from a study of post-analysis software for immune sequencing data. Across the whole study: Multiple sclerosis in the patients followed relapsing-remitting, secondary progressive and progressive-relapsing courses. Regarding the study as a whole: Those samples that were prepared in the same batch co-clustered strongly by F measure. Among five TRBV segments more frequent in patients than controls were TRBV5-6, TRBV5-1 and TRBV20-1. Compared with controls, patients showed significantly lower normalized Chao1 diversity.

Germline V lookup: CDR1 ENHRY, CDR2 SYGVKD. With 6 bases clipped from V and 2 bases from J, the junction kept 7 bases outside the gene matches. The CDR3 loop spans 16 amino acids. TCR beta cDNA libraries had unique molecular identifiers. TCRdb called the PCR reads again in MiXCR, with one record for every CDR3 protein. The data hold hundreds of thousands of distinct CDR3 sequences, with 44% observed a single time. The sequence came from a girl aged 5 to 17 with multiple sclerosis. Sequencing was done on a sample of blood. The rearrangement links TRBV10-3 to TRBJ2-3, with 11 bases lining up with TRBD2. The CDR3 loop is CAISRSTSGATDTQYF. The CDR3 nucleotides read TGTGCCATCAGCCGATCGACTAGCGGGGCCACAGATACGCAGTATTTT.